These T cell receptor beta chains were read from a single sample in a study of T cell responses to AZD1222 COVID-19 vaccine. Method: immunoSEQ multiplex PCR; TCRdb's copy keeps in-frame clones and lacks some. The sample carries approximately 200,000 clones, around 93% recorded once. The input for sequencing was peripheral blood, taken on day 0 of AZD1222 vaccination. Receptors were obtained from an adult in good health. Both conserved end residues are part of each CDR3. Each record gives: J gene, V gene, clone size, D gene, CDR3 DNA, CDR3 protein. The D gene is left open where the match is weak. Size tells how often a clone was seen (once, few, many) or the class of an expanded clone, and some rows leave it out.

TRBJ1-1 | TRBV5-5 | . | TRBD1 | TGTGCCAGCAGGCAAAGACAGGGCGACACTGAAGCTTTCTTT | CASRQRQGDTEAFF
TRBJ1-1 | TRBV5-1 | . | TRBD1 | TGCGCCAGCAGCTTCCTCGACAGGGGAAGTGAAGCTTTCTTT | CASSFLDRGSEAFF
TRBJ1-1 | TRBV5-1 | . | . | TGCGCCAGCAGCCAGCCCCAGGGGAGGAACACTGAAGCTTTCTTT | CASSQPQGRNTEAFF
TRBJ1-5 | TRBV28 | once | TRBD1 | TGTGCCAGCAGTTTACCGACAGGGTTTCAGCCCCAGCATTTT | CASSLPTGFQPQHF
TRBJ2-1 | TRBV2 | . | TRBD2 | TGTGCCAGCAAGCCTAGCGGGAGTAATGAGCAGTTCTTC | CASKPSGSNEQFF
TRBJ1-5 | TRBV6-5 | . | TRBD1 | TGTGCCAGCAAACGACAGGGTCAGCCCCAGCATTTT | CASKRQGQPQHF
TRBJ1-1 | TRBV9 | . | . | TGTGCCAGCAGCCTGGGAATACTGAACACTGAAGCTTTCTTT | CASSLGILNTEAFF
TRBJ2-1 | TRBV7-2 | . | TRBD2 | TGTGCCAGCAGCCCCACCCGGACTAGCGGTGACAATGAGCAGTTCTTC | CASSPTRTSGDNEQFF
TRBJ1-4 | TRBV27 | . | . | TGTGCCAGCAGTCTCAACAGAGCAACTAATGAAAAACTGTTTTTT | CASSLNRATNEKLFF
TRBJ1-5 | TRBV19 | . | . | TGTGCCAGTAGTATTGGGGGATGGGGTAGCAATCAGCCCCAGCATTTT | CASSIGGWGSNQPQHF
TRBJ1-1 | TRBV18 | . | . | TGTGCCAGCTCACCATATCCAGGGGACACTGAAGCTTTCTTT | CASSPYPGDTEAFF
TRBJ1-2 | TRBV5-1 | . | TRBD1 | TGCGCCAGCAGCTTAATAGGACAGGGGGCGCGGGGCTACACCTTC | CASSLIGQGARGYTF
TRBJ1-5 | TRBV5-1 | . | TRBD1 | TGCGCCAGCAGCTTGGACAGGGGGCCCAATCAGCCCCAGCATTTT | CASSLDRGPNQPQHF
TRBJ1-4 | TRBV28 | . | TRBD1 | TGTGCCAGCAGTTTCCTGGGACAGGGAGGGATTGAAAAACTGTTTTTT | CASSFLGQGGIEKLFF
TRBJ2-2 | TRBV7-3 | few | TRBD2 | TGTGCCAGCAGCCCGACTAGCGGGAACACCGGGGAGCTGTTTTTT | CASSPTSGNTGELFF
TRBJ1-1 | TRBV10-3 | . | . | TGTGCCATCAGTGAGTCAGCAACAGGGAATTCTGAAGCTTTCTTT | CAISESATGNSEAFF
TRBJ2-2 | TRBV2 | . | TRBD1 | TGTGCCAGCAGCGGGACAGGGGGACACACCGGGGAGCTGTTTTTT | CASSGTGGHTGELFF
TRBJ2-7 | TRBV2 | . | TRBD2 | TGTGCCAGCAGGACTAGCGGAAACTCCTACGAGCAGTACTTC | CASRTSGNSYEQYF
TRBJ2-3 | TRBV6-5 | . | . | TGTGCCAGCAGACGAGGGACGGACACAGATACGCAGTATTTT | CASRRGTDTDTQYF
TRBJ2-3 | TRBV5-1 | . | TRBD2 | TGCGCCAGCAGCTTGGCTAGCGGGTCCACAGATACGCAGTATTTT | CASSLASGSTDTQYF
TRBJ2-7 | TRBV5-4 | . | . | TGTGCCAGCAGCGAAGGACTAACCTACGAGCAGTACTTC | CASSEGLTYEQYF
TRBJ2-5 | TRBV19 | . | TRBD1 | TGTGCCAGTAGGCTTACAGGGGGGGAGACCCAGTACTTC | CASRLTGGETQYF
TRBJ1-5 | TRBV19 | . | . | TGTGCCAGTAGTAGAAGGGGACTCAATCAGCCCCAGCATTTT | CASSRRGLNQPQHF
TRBJ2-2 | TRBV4-2 | . | TRBD2 | TGTGCCAGCAGCCAATTCCTAGGACTAGCGGGATCGAACACCGGGGAGCTGTTTTTT | CASSQFLGLAGSNTGELFF
TRBJ1-1 | TRBV29-1 | . | . | TGCAGCGTTGTGGTGCTCGGGCTGAACACTGAAGCTTTCTTT | CSVVVLGLNTEAFF
TRBJ2-5 | TRBV7-7 | . | . | TGTGCTAGCAGCTTAGAGGCGCGAGAGACCCAGTACTTC | CASSLEARETQYF
TRBJ1-3 | TRBV29-1 | . | . | TGCAGCGTTGATCTGGGCTTAGGAGGCTCTGGAAACACCATATATTTT | CSVDLGLGGSGNTIYF
TRBJ2-1 | TRBV6-5 | . | . | TGTGCCAGCAGTTATGCGGGCTCATGGGGTGAGCAGTTCTTC | CASSYAGSWGEQFF
TRBJ1-3 | TRBV29-1 | . | TRBD1 | TGCAGCGTTACTACAGGGGGCTCTGGAAACACCATATATTTT | CSVTTGGSGNTIYF
TRBJ1-2 | TRBV2 | . | TRBD1 | TGTGCCAGCAGGATTCCGGGACAGGGGGCCGATGGCTACACCTTC | CASRIPGQGADGYTF
TRBJ1-1 | TRBV23-1 | . | TRBD1 | TGCGCCAGCAGTCAATCGACAGGGGGCGCAAAAACTGAAGCTTTCTTT | CASSQSTGGAKTEAFF
TRBJ1-5 | TRBV3-1/TRBV3-2 | . | . | TGTGCCAGCCAGATGGGAGGGGTCAGGGATGGGAAAAATCAGCCCCAGCATTTT | CASQMGGVRDGKNQPQHF
TRBJ2-3 | TRBV9 | . | . | TGTGCCAGCGGCGTCTTTAGCAGTAGCACAGATACGCAGTATTTT | CASGVFSSSTDTQYF
TRBJ1-3 | TRBV5-4 | . | . | TGTGCCAGCAGCTTGGACGGACATAGGGTCGGAAACACCATATATTTT | CASSLDGHRVGNTIYF
TRBJ2-7 | TRBV7-3 | . | TRBD1 | TGTGCCAGCAGCTTAGACGGGACAGGCCTATACGAGCAGTACTTC | CASSLDGTGLYEQYF
TRBJ1-5 | TRBV2 | . | TRBD1 | TGTGCCAGCGGGGGGGACAGGGCCTTCGAGCCCCAGCATTTT | CASGGDRAFEPQHF
TRBJ2-1 | TRBV19 | . | . | TGTGCCAGTAGTTCTTGGAGGCTGGACGATACAATGAGGCAGTTCTTC | CASSSWRLDDTMRQFF
TRBJ1-5 | TRBV19 | . | . | TGTGCCAGTAGTAGACCGCCTGGCAATCAGCCCCAGCATTTT | CASSRPPGNQPQHF
TRBJ2-5 | TRBV7-6 | . | TRBD2 | TGTGCCAGCAGCGTGAAGCGGGAGGGCCTGAAGGAGACCCAGTACTTC | CASSVKREGLKETQYF
TRBJ1-1 | TRBV6-5 | . | TRBD1 | TGTGCCAGCAGGGACGGGACAGGGCCGAACACTGAAGCTTTCTTT | CASRDGTGPNTEAFF
TRBJ2-7 | TRBV30 | . | . | TGTGCCTGGAGTGTAACGGGAGCGCAGTACTTC | CAWSVTGAQYF
TRBJ1-5 | TRBV11-2 | . | . | TGTGCCAGCAGCTCACAGGGTGGTAGCAATCAGCCCCAGCATTTT | CASSSQGGSNQPQHF
TRBJ2-7 | TRBV9 | . | . | TGTGCCAGCAGCGTAGGGGTAACAGCCTACGAGCAGTACTTC | CASSVGVTAYEQYF
TRBJ2-7 | TRBV27 | . | TRBD1 | TGTGCCAGCAGTTTTGCCGGGACAGGGGGGGAGTACTTC | CASSFAGTGGEYF
TRBJ2-7 | TRBV18 | . | . | TGTGCCAGCTCACCACTGTTGCGACGACTCTCCTACGAGCAGTACTTC | CASSPLLRRLSYEQYF
TRBJ2-1 | TRBV7-7 | . | . | TGTGCTAGCAGCTTAGCGACGACTAGTGAACAGTTCTTC | CASSLATTSEQFF
TRBJ2-7 | TRBV5-1 | . | TRBD2 | TGCGCCAGCAGCTTGGTAGGGACTAGCGTCGAGCAGTACTTC | CASSLVGTSVEQYF
TRBJ1-4 | TRBV9 | . | . | TGTGCCAGCAGCGAAAGTGGTACAACTAATGAAAAACTGTTTTTT | CASSESGTTNEKLFF
TRBJ1-5 | TRBV10-3 | . | . | TGTGCCATCAGTGAGTCGTGGGGGGGAAGCAATCAGCCCCAGCATTTT | CAISESWGGSNQPQHF
TRBJ1-5 | TRBV6-1 | . | . | TGTGCCAGCAGTGATTGGCAGGGCAATCAGCCCCAGCATTTT | CASSDWQGNQPQHF
TRBJ2-3 | TRBV7-9 | . | . | TGTGCCAGCAGCTCGAATGACCTTCACCCAACAGATACGCAGTATTTT | CASSSNDLHPTDTQYF
TRBJ1-1 | TRBV28 | once | TRBD1 | TGTGCCACCAACTGGGGACAGGGAGTTACTGAAGCTTTCTTT | CATNWGQGVTEAFF